The entry below describes one TCR beta chain. The CDR3 runs to 12 residues. CDR1 and CDR2 (germline): MNHEY, SVGEGT. Trimming left V 0 bases short and J 12 bases short, with 6 bases between. This record comes from a study of blood T cell repertoires in COVID-19. Repertoires were generated with immunoSEQ multiplex PCR, while TCRdb's copy carries only in-frame clones and drops some. The profile covers around 270,000 clones, with about 87% appearing a single time and under 2.5% taken by the ten largest. This chain uses TRBV6-2 or TRBV6-3 with TRBJ1-6; no firm D call. The source is a woman between 45 and 65 years old with acute or convalescent COVID-19. The material sequenced was peripheral blood. The CDR3 here is CASSYSTGPLHF. The DNA of the CDR3 is TGTGCCAGCAGTTACTCGACGGGACCCCTCCACTTT.